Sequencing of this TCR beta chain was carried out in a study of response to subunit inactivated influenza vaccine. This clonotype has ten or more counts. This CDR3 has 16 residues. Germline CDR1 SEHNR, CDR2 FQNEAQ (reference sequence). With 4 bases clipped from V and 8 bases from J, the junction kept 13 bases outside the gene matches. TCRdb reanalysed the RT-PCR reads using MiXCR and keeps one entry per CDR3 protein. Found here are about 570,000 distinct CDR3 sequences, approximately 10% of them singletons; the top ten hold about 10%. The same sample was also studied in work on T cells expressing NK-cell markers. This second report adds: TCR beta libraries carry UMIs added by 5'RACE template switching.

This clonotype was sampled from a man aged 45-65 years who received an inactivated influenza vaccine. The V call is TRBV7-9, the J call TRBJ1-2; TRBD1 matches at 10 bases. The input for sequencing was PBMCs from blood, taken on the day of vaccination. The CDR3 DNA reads TGTGCCAGCAGCTCATCAGGGGGACAGGGGAGGTCCGGCTACACCTTC. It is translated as CASSSSGGQGRSGYTF.